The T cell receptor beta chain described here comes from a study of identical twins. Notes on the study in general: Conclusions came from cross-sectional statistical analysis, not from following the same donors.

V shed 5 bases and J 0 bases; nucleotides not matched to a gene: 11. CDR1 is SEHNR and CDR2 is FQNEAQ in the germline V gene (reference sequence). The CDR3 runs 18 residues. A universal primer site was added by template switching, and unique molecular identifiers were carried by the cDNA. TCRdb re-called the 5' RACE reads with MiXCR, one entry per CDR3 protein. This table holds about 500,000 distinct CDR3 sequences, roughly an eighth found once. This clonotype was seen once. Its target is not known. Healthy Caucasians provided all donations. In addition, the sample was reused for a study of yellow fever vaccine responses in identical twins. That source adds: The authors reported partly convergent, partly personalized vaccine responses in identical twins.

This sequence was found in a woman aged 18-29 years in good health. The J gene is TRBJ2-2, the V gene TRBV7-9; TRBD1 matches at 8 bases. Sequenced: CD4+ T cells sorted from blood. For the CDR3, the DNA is TGTGCCAGCAGCCCAACCGGGACAGGCATCGCGAACACCGGGGAGCTGTTTTTT. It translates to CASSPTGTGIANTGELFF.